The clone carrying this T cell receptor (beta chain) was seen only a few times. What it binds is unknown. The sample belongs to a study of CD8 T cells in ankylosing spondylitis. Study-level results: Among TCR beta sequences, a motif of roughly 8 highly homologous variants appeared characteristic of ankylosing spondylitis blood.

One entry per CDR3 protein, called by TCRdb with MiXCR from the 5' RACE reads. Of approximately 540,000 distinct CDR3 sequences listed, roughly 12% are singletons. Trimming removed 2 bases from V and 0 bases from J, with 15 bases in between. CDR3 size: 17 residues. Per germline, CDR1 SGHNT and CDR2 YYREEE (reference sequence). Sample: blood, either unsorted or a sorted T cell fraction (not recorded which). The sequence was collected from a male donor with ankylosing spondylitis. J is TRBJ2-1 and V is TRBV5-4, with TRBD2 as a possible D gene (6 bases). CDR3 region: CASSFLRGSGSYNEQFF. Here the CDR3 DNA reads TGTGCCAGCAGCTTCCTCCGGGGGAGTGGCTCCTACAATGAGCAGTTCTTC.